These 17 T cell receptor beta chains share one sample of origin, sequenced in a study of CD8+CD57+ T cells in acquired aplastic anemia. Patients included in sequencing had previously demonstrated CD8+CD57+ cell expansion by flow cytometry. According to the study, genomic DNA was the template for TCR beta VDJ and CDR3 profiling. MiXCR was run by TCRdb on the reads, yielding one entry per CDR3 protein. The data contain approximately 300,000 distinct CDR3 sequences, 56% of them singletons. Sequencing was performed on sorted CD4+, CD8+, or CD8+CD57+ T cells (not recorded which) from PBMCs. The receptors here all came from a human donor with aplastic anemia.

The rearrangement uses TRBV19 and TRBJ1-2; weak D call: TRBD1 (6 bases). The CDR3 has 12 amino acids. CDR1 and CDR2 from the germline V gene are LNHDA and SQIVND (reference sequence). Between the trimmed V and J ends, which lost 6 bases and 8 bases, there was a span of 13 bases. The CDR3 region is CASSTGTWGYTF. In DNA form, the CDR3 reads TGTGCCAGTAGCACCGGGACATGGGGCTACACCTTC.

In this sample, this clonotype turned up once. The J gene is TRBJ2-7, the V gene TRBV12-5, with D unclear. V was clipped by 5 bases and J by 0 bases, with 8 bases between them. The CDR3 is 13 amino acids. Germline values: CDR1 LGHNT, CDR2 FRNRAP. This chain's CDR3 is CASGHISSYEQYF. CDR3 bases: TGTGCTAGTGGTCACATAAGCTCCTACGAGCAGTACTTC.

The chain combines TRBV11-2 with TRBJ2-2; no firm D call. CDR1 is SGHAT, CDR2 FQNNGV, per germline. V shed 4 bases and J shed 2 bases, with 11 bases lying between them. The CDR3 runs 15 residues. DNA for the CDR3: TGTGCCAGCAGCTCTATCGGCGGAAACACCGGGGAGCTGTTTTTT. It is translated as CASSSIGGNTGELFF.

J is TRBJ2-7 and V is TRBV10-2, with a weak D call TRBD1 (5 bases). V was trimmed by 4 bases and J by 2 bases, leaving 9 bases between them. The CDR3 loop spans 13 amino acids. CDR1 and CDR2 from the germline V gene are WSHSY and SAAADI. CDR3 loop: CASSVDSPYEQYF. CDR3 coding DNA: TGCGCCAGCAGTGTCGACAGTCCCTACGAGCAGTACTTC.

The V call is TRBV7-3, the J call TRBJ2-2; 7 nucleotides align to TRBD2. Trimming removed 5 bases from V and 7 bases from J; junction bases left unmatched: 7. Germline loops: CDR1 SGHTA, CDR2 FQGTGA. The CDR3 loop spans 14 amino acids. The CDR3 loop is CASSLGGGGGELFF. In DNA form, the CDR3 reads TGTGCCAGCAGCCTGGGCGGGGGAGGCGGGGAGCTGTTTTTT.

This clonotype was recorded at least ten times. V and J are TRBV6-1 and TRBJ2-2; 7 bases match TRBD1. Per germline, CDR1 MNHNS and CDR2 SASEGT. The CDR3 runs to 15 residues. Trimming cost V 7 bases and J 3 bases; bases outside gene matches: 8. The CDR3 loop is CASTSDRADTGELFF. The CDR3 nucleotides read TGTGCCAGCACTTCCGACAGGGCGGACACCGGGGAGCTGTTTTTT.

The genes are TRBV6-5 and TRBJ2-5; D ambiguous. This CDR3 is built from 14 residues. The germline V and J ends were trimmed by 0 bases and 4 bases, with 9 bases remaining between them. Germline lookup yields CDR1 MNHEY and CDR2 SVGAGI. DNA of the CDR3: TGTGCCAGCAGTTACTCAGGGATCGGAGAGACCCAGTACTTC. It is translated as CASSYSGIGETQYF.

In its sample, this clonotype was seen many times. Mismatch with germline at one junction end may stem from a read error. The chain uses TRBV25-1 and TRBJ1-1, with D possibly matching TRBD1 (6 bases). Germline CDR1 MGHDK, CDR2 SYGVNS. The length of the CDR3 is 13 residues. The DNA of the CDR3 is TGTGCTAGCAGTGCCCTCAGGGGTATTGAAGCTTTCTTT. The encoded protein is CASSALRGIEAFF.

J is TRBJ2-7 and V is TRBV18; 11 bases are a match to TRBD1. Germline-derived CDR1 and CDR2 are KGHSH and LQKENI. The length of the CDR3 is 17 residues. V was pared by 4 bases and J by 0 bases, with 8 bases of the junction left unmatched. The CDR3 DNA reads TGTGCCAGCTCACAAGGACAGGGGGCCGGGAGCTCCTACGAGCAGTACTTC. Translated, it gives CASSQGQGAGSSYEQYF.

As to this clonotype: Being one base from a much bigger clone, this may be a read error. The CDR3 spells CASSWVNTEAFF. CDR3 DNA sequence: TGTGCCAGCAGTTGGGTTAACACTGAAGCTTTCTTT. The chain combines TRBV12-3 or TRBV12-4 with TRBJ1-1; no definite D call. This CDR3 is 12 amino acids long. Trimming shortened V by 4 bases and J by 2 bases, and 5 bases separated the two germline ends.

The chain has TRBV7-2 and TRBJ2-7, with D tentatively TRBD1 (5 bases). The CDR3 runs 13 residues. Trimming shortened V by 3 bases and J by 6 bases, and 12 bases separated the two germline ends. The V gene's germline CDR1 is SGHTA and CDR2 FQGNSA. In DNA form, the CDR3 reads TGTGCCAGCAGCTTCGGGCAGGGTCGCGAGCAGTACTTC. Its translation is CASSFGQGREQYF.

V is TRBV7-2 and J is TRBJ1-6; D is unresolved. Trimming stripped 6 bases from V and 4 bases from J, with 7 bases between. Looked up from germline, CDR1 is SGHTA and CDR2 is FQGNSA. The CDR3 is made up of 13 amino acids. DNA of the CDR3: TGTGCCAGCAGGGCGGGTTATAATTCACCCCTCCACTTT. Translating it yields CASRAGYNSPLHF.

The V gene is TRBV25-1, the J gene TRBJ2-7; 7 nucleotides agree with TRBD2. Germline CDR1 MGHDK, CDR2 SYGVNS. The J segment lost 2 bases and the V segment lost 6 bases, leaving 7 bases of the junction unmatched. The CDR3 extends over 14 amino acids. The CDR3: CASRQSGTAYEQYF. CDR3 nucleotides: TGTGCCAGCAGGCAAAGCGGGACGGCCTACGAGCAGTACTTC.

The genes are TRBV20-1 and TRBJ2-2; D may match TRBD1 or TRBD2 (5 bases each). The V gene's germline CDR1 is DFQATT and CDR2 SNEGSKA (reference sequence). The CDR3 has 12 residues. V lost 4 bases, J lost 6 bases, and 9 bases lay in between. Written as DNA, the CDR3 is TGCAGTGCTACGCTGGGGGCCGGGGAGCTGTTTTTT. Protein product: CSATLGAGELFF.

This clonotype has only a few counts. The chain employs TRBV15 and TRBJ1-4; D is undetermined. V lost 1 base to trimming and J lost 2 bases, with 8 bases between them. CDR3 size: 15 residues. Germline values: CDR1 LNHNV, CDR2 YYDKDF (reference sequence). DNA of the CDR3: TGTGCCACCAGCAGAGGTGGGATGACTAATGAAAAACTGTTTTTT. Its protein product is CATSRGGMTNEKLFF.

This clonotype occurred many times. This chain links TRBV5-1 with TRBJ1-6; 8 positions agree with TRBD1. CDR1 and CDR2 (germline): SGHRS, YFSETQ. Losses at the gene ends were 4 bases for V and 8 bases for J; bases not matched to a gene: 11. The CDR3 runs to 16 residues. CDR3 coding DNA: TGCGCCAGCAGCCCTAGAGATGACAGGGGTTATTCACCCCTCCACTTT. Amino acids: CASSPRDDRGYSPLHF.

The CDR3 reads CASSTDRQGANVLTF. The CDR3 coding sequence is TGTGCCAGCAGCACCGACAGGCAGGGGGCCAACGTCCTGACTTTC. The chain recombines TRBV9 with TRBJ2-6; TRBD1 is a possible D gene (6 bases). The CDR3 totals 15 residues. Between the trimmed V and J ends, which lost 4 bases and 4 bases, there was a span of 12 bases. Germline V gene sequence: CDR1 SGDLS, CDR2 YYNGEE.